These 31 T cell receptor beta chains came from one sample sequenced in a study of T-cell reconstitution after alpha-beta-depleted transplantation in children. As it was prepared, the TCRbeta library received unique molecular identifiers. In TCRdb, the PCR reads were re-called with MiXCR into one record per CDR3 protein. The sample lists approximately 250,000 distinct CDR3 sequences, 25% occurring once. This specimen consisted of PBMCs, obtained before TCRalphabeta/CD19-depleted stem cell transplant. The receptors shown here come from a girl under 10 years old with Fanconi anemia, due to receive a stem cell transplant.

There are many counts of this clonotype. The chain carries TRBV10-2 and TRBJ2-3, with 16 nucleotides matching TRBD2. CDR1 and CDR2 (germline): WSHSY, SAAADI. V lost 8 bases and J lost 4; bases outside the gene matches: 12. The CDR3 spans 18 residues. As DNA, the CDR3 is TGCGCCAGCGGCCCGATGGGACTAGCGGGAGGGGGCGCAGATACGCAGTATTTT. This sequence encodes CASGPMGLAGGGADTQYF.

There are a few counts of this clonotype. The chain couples TRBV27 to TRBJ2-1, with 11 bases identical to TRBD2. Germline CDR1 and CDR2: MNHEY and SMNVEV (reference sequence). CDR3 length equals 16 residues. Germline trimming cut 2 bases from V and 5 bases from J; bases unmatched to any gene: 5. The CDR3: CASSLGASGGNNEQFF. The CDR3 DNA reads TGTGCCAGCAGTTTAGGGGCTAGCGGGGGGAACAATGAGCAGTTCTTC.

This clonotype occurred many times. This chain connects TRBV28 to TRBJ2-1; D not resolved. Germline V gene data show CDR1 as MDHEN and CDR2 as SYDVKM. This CDR3 has 11 amino acids. V lost 10 bases and J lost 10, with 14 bases in between. The CDR3 bases are TGTGCCATCCAGTTTTCGCGGGAGCAGTTCTTC. Its translation: CAIQFSREQFF. Full variable domain (remainder filled in from reference TRBV28 and TRBJ2-1): DVKVTQSSRYLVKRTGEKVFLECVQDMDHENMFWYRQDPGLGLRLIYFSYDVKMKEKGDIPEGYSVSREKKERFSLILESASTNQTSMYLCAIQFSREQFFGPGTRLTVL.

The chain joins TRBV20-1 to TRBJ2-7; D is possibly TRBD1 or TRBD2 (7 bases each). Germline CDR1 is DFQATT and CDR2 is SNEGSKA (reference sequence). The length of the CDR3 is 14 residues. Deletions cut 4 bases from V and 2 bases from J, with 15 bases between. As DNA, the CDR3 is TGCAGTGCTACTCAGACAGGGAGGGCCTACGAGCAGTACTTC. The encoded protein is CSATQTGRAYEQYF.

This clonotype was picked up a small number of times. The V and J genes are TRBV28 and TRBJ2-7; D is ambiguous. The CDR3 totals 13 residues. The V end was cut by 4 bases, the J end by 2 bases, with 9 bases between. Germline V gene lookup returns CDR1 MDHEN and CDR2 SYDVKM. CDR3 protein: CASSSDIPYEQYF. In DNA, the CDR3 is TGTGCCAGCAGTTCCGACATTCCCTACGAGCAGTACTTC.

The chain carries TRBV7-3 and TRBJ2-3; weak D call: TRBD2 (6 bases). V lost 3 bases to trimming and J lost 3 bases, with 10 bases between them. The V gene's germline CDR1 is SGHTA and CDR2 FQGTGA. There are 14 residues in the CDR3. CDR3 amino acids: CASSLVAETDTQYF. CDR3 coding DNA: TGTGCCAGCAGCTTGGTAGCGGAAACAGATACGCAGTATTTT.

J is TRBJ2-1 and V is TRBV7-3, with TRBD2 matching 9 bases. J was trimmed by 4 bases and V by 0 bases; bases with no gene match: 28. Germline lookup yields CDR1 SGHTA and CDR2 FQGTGA. The CDR3 spans 24 residues. CDR3 DNA sequence: TGTGCCAGCAGCTTAACGGATCTTGGTGCTCAAGGACTAGCGCGTTCGTTTGGATACAATGAGCAGTTCTTC. Its protein is CASSLTDLGAQGLARSFGYNEQFF.

CDR3 protein: CATRDRKNIQYF. Written as DNA, the CDR3 is TGTGCCACCCGGGACCGTAAAAACATTCAGTACTTC. The genes are TRBV24-1 and TRBJ2-4; possibly TRBD1 or TRBD2 for D (5 bases each). Germline V gene sequence: CDR1 KGHDR, CDR2 SFDVKD. Trimming cost V 9 bases and J 4 bases, with 9 bases left between them. The length of the CDR3 is 12 residues.

This clonotype has only a few counts. This rearrangement joins TRBV20-1 to TRBJ2-1; 7 positions agree with TRBD2. J gave up 5 bases and V 7 bases, and 2 bases lay outside the gene matches. Germline-derived CDR1 and CDR2 are DFQATT and SNEGSKA (reference sequence). The CDR3 length is 11 residues. Here the CDR3 reads CSEGTNNEQFF. The CDR3 bases are TGCAGTGAGGGGACTAACAATGAGCAGTTCTTC.

This clonotype came up many times. The CDR3 DNA sequence: TGTGCCAGCAGTGGAGTAGTGGGCACAGATACGCAGTATTTT. Translating gives CASSGVVGTDTQYF. The rearrangement links TRBV2 to TRBJ2-3; no firm D call. CDR1 is SNHLY and CDR2 is FYNNEI in the germline V gene. The V end lost 4 bases, the J end lost 1 base, and 9 bases lay between the germline ends. This CDR3 comprises 14 residues. The full variable domain, completed using reference TRBV2 and TRBJ2-3, is EPEVTQTPSHQVTQMGQEVILRCVPISNHLYFYWYRQILGQKVEFLVSFYNNEISEKSEIFDDQFSVERPDGSNFTLKIRSTKLEDSAMYFCASSGVVGTDTQYFGPGTRLTVL.

The genes are TRBV25-1 and TRBJ2-7; TRBD1 matches at 8 bases. Trimming cost V 1 base and J 5 bases; bases outside gene matches: 7. The CDR3 spans 15 residues. The germline V gene has CDR1 MGHDK and CDR2 SYGVNS. CDR3 sequence (DNA): TGTGCCAGCAGTGAATTTGAGACAGGGGAGGACGAGCAGTACTTC. Amino acid sequence: CASSEFETGEDEQYF.

The chain has TRBV10-3 and TRBJ2-5; D gene uncertain. From germline, CDR1 is ENHRY and CDR2 SYGVKD. The CDR3 length is 12 residues. V lost 2 bases and J 2 bases, leaving 3 bases between the germline ends. The CDR3 bases are TGTGCCATCAGTGAGAGGCAAGAGACCCAGTACTTC. Amino acids: CAISERQETQYF.

This clonotype occurred many times. V gene TRBV28 combines with J gene TRBJ2-2; possible D gene TRBD2, 5 bases. This CDR3 contains 14 residues. V was shortened by 6 bases and J by 4 bases, with 12 bases between the two germline ends. Germline CDR1 MDHEN, CDR2 SYDVKM. The CDR3 here is CASRNLAITGELFF. Written as DNA, the CDR3 is TGTGCCAGCAGAAATCTAGCTATCACCGGGGAGCTGTTTTTT.

This clonotype was seen a few times. The rearrangement uses TRBV29-1 and TRBJ2-1; D is possibly TRBD2 (6 bases). There are 14 residues in the CDR3. CDR1 and CDR2 (germline): SQVTM, ANQGSEA. Deletions cut 4 bases from V and 3 bases from J, with 13 bases between. The CDR3 nucleotides are TGCAGCGTTGTCCGGGACTCGATCTACAATGAGCAGTTCTTC. It specifies CSVVRDSIYNEQFF.

The chain joins TRBV28 to TRBJ1-2; 9 bases line up with TRBD1. V dropped 6 bases and J dropped 2; count of bases not matched to a gene: 4. This CDR3 comprises 14 residues. Germline values: CDR1 MDHEN, CDR2 SYDVKM. The CDR3 is CASSLGTGNYGYTF. In DNA form, the CDR3 reads TGTGCCAGCAGCCTAGGGACAGGGAACTATGGCTACACCTTC.

This clonotype was counted between two and nine times. At one end the junction does not follow the germline gene, possibly because of a read error. J is TRBJ2-5 and V is TRBV5-5; possibly TRBD2 for D (6 bases). Germline CDR1 reads SGHKS; CDR2 reads YYEKEE (reference sequence). The CDR3 loop spans 13 amino acids. Here the CDR3 DNA reads TGTGCCAGCAGATTGGGGGGCCAAGAGACCCAGTACTTC. Its translation: CASRLGGQETQYF.

The chain has TRBV29-1 and TRBJ2-1; possibly TRBD1 or TRBD2 for D (5 bases each). Trimming removed 3 bases at V and 4 bases at J, with 16 bases between. This CDR3 spans 15 amino acids. Germline values: CDR1 SQVTM, CDR2 ANQGSEA. CDR3 amino acids: CSVEGRRGFYNEQFF. CDR3 coding DNA: TGCAGCGTTGAGGGACGGAGAGGGTTTTACAATGAGCAGTTCTTC.

Of note for this clonotype: One end of the junction does not line up with germline, which may come from a read error. The chain recombines TRBV6-1 with TRBJ2-3; D unresolved. The length of the CDR3 is 15 residues. Germline V gene data show CDR1 as MNHNS and CDR2 as SASEGT. The CDR3 loop is CASRMTPLYTNTQYF. The DNA for the CDR3 is TGTGCCAGCAGGATGACTCCACTTTACACAAATACGCAGTATTTT.

This clonotype has a count of ten or more. The CDR3 region has the DNA TGTGCCAGCAGCCCCAGGGAGAATGAGCAGTTCTTC. Amino acid sequence: CASSPRENEQFF. V and J are TRBV13 and TRBJ2-1; the D call may be TRBD1 or TRBD2 (5 bases each). The CDR3 runs 12 residues. Germline CDR1 PRHDT, CDR2 FYEKMQ (reference sequence). V dropped 5 bases and J dropped 7 bases, with 9 bases sitting between them.

The chain combines TRBV23-1 with TRBJ1-5; the match to TRBD1 covers 8 bases. TRBV23-1 is labeled an ORF, and its function is uncertain. This CDR3 spans 17 amino acids. The J segment lost 2 bases and the V segment lost 1 base, leaving 7 bases of the junction unmatched. Here the CDR3 reads CASSQFPQTGGNQPQHF. As DNA, the CDR3 is TGCGCCAGCAGTCAATTCCCTCAGACAGGGGGCAATCAGCCCCAGCATTTT.

This clonotype was seen repeatedly, ten times or more. V gene TRBV29-1 combines with J gene TRBJ2-7; no clear D gene. Germline CDR1 and CDR2: SQVTM and ANQGSEA. The V end was cut by 3 bases, the J end by 1 base, with 7 bases between. The CDR3 has 12 residues. The DNA of the CDR3 is TGCAGCGTTGAGTTGTCTTCCTACGAGCAGTACTTC. Translation: CSVELSSYEQYF.

This clonotype was counted many times. The chain employs TRBV9 and TRBJ2-1; the match to TRBD1 covers 7 bases. V dropped 2 bases and J dropped 2; count of bases not matched to a gene: 4. The CDR3 loop spans 15 amino acids. CDR1 is SGDLS and CDR2 is YYNGEE in the germline V gene. The CDR3 DNA follows: TGTGCCAGCAGCGTGACAGGGACGGCCTACAATGAGCAGTTCTTC. It codes for CASSVTGTAYNEQFF.

This chain links TRBV20-1 with TRBJ2-1, with 10 positions matching TRBD2. The CDR3 loop spans 16 amino acids. Germline V lookup: CDR1 DFQATT, CDR2 SNEGSKA (reference sequence). V shed 2 bases and J 9 bases; nucleotides not matched to a gene: 13. In DNA form, the CDR3 reads TGCAGTGCTAGACGAGGACTAGCGGCGTCGGGGTTTGAGCAGTTCTTC. Amino acid sequence: CSARRGLAASGFEQFF.

This clonotype was recorded many times. The chain employs TRBV29-1 and TRBJ2-5, with 8 bases lining up with TRBD2. V trimming: 2 bases; J trimming: 5 bases; junction bases outside the gene matches: 4. CDR3 length: 13 amino acids. Germline loops: CDR1 SQVTM, CDR2 ANQGSEA. This CDR3 is CSVERGGRETQYF. DNA of the CDR3: TGCAGCGTTGAACGGGGGGGTCGGGAGACCCAGTACTTC. The complete variable domain, with remaining parts taken from reference TRBV29-1 and TRBJ2-5, reads SAVISQKPSRDICQRGTSLTIQCQVDSQVTMMFWYRQQPGQSLTLIATANQGSEATYESGFVIDKFPISRPNLTFSTLTVSNMSPEDSSIYLCSVERGGRETQYFGPGTRLLVL.

The rearrangement joins TRBV2 to TRBJ2-7; D possibly matches TRBD1 or TRBD2 (5 bases each). CDR3 length equals 14 residues. Germline lookup yields CDR1 SNHLY and CDR2 FYNNEI. The V end lost 7 bases, the J end lost 6 bases, and 19 bases lay between the germline ends. CDR3 nucleotide sequence: TGTGCCAGCAATACTCCGGGACGGAGGCTCGAGCAGTACTTC. Protein sequence: CASNTPGRRLEQYF.

This clonotype was counted a few times. The chain uses TRBV20-1 and TRBJ1-5; D remains ambiguous. The germline V gene has CDR1 DFQATT and CDR2 SNEGSKA (reference sequence). The CDR3 loop spans 13 amino acids. V was pared by 1 base and J by 0 bases, with 4 bases between. In DNA form, the CDR3 reads TGCAGTGCTAGAGGGTCTAGCAATCAGCCCCAGCATTTT. Residues: CSARGSSNQPQHF.

Here the CDR3 DNA reads TGCAGCGTTGAAGATCTTGGGACTAGCGGGATTCATGAGCAGTTCTTC. Its protein is CSVEDLGTSGIHEQFF. V usage is TRBV29-1 and J usage is TRBJ2-1, with 13 bases identical to TRBD2. There are 16 residues in the CDR3. Germline V gene lookup returns CDR1 SQVTM and CDR2 ANQGSEA. J was trimmed by 8 bases and V by 0 bases; bases with no gene match: 7.

Note on this clonotype: A much larger clone is a single base away; this may be a read error. The chain has TRBV12-3 or TRBV12-4 and TRBJ2-7, with 7 nucleotides matching TRBD2. The CDR3 contains 14 residues. CDR3 sequence reads: CASRTSLSSYEQNF. DNA for the CDR3: TGTGCCAGCAGGACTAGCTTGAGTTCCTACGAGCAGAACTTC.

This clonotype occurred a few times. V gene TRBV18 combines with J gene TRBJ2-4; 11 nucleotides match TRBD2. V lost 3 bases to trimming and J lost 1 base; unmatched junction nucleotides: 2. The CDR3 covers 16 residues. CDR1 KGHSH and CDR2 LQKENI come from the germline V gene. For the CDR3, the DNA is TGTGCCAGCTCACCTACTAGCGGGGGCGCCAAAAACATTCAGTACTTC. Protein product: CASSPTSGGAKNIQYF.

This clonotype occurred a few times. V is TRBV28 and J is TRBJ2-4, with a weak D call TRBD2 (6 bases). CDR3 length: 15 amino acids. Per germline, CDR1 MDHEN and CDR2 SYDVKM. Trimming stripped 6 bases from V and 3 bases from J, with 15 bases between. The CDR3 DNA is TGTGCCAGCAGGATTGGGGGGACCGACAAAAACATTCAGTACTTC. It codes for CASRIGGTDKNIQYF. The full variable domain, completed using reference TRBV28 and TRBJ2-4, is DVKVTQSSRYLVKRTGEKVFLECVQDMDHENMFWYRQDPGLGLRLIYFSYDVKMKEKGDIPEGYSVSREKKERFSLILESASTNQTSMYLCASRIGGTDKNIQYFGAGTRLSVL.

This clonotype was counted ten times or more. The chain employs TRBV29-1 and TRBJ1-2, with D tentatively TRBD1 (6 bases). V was shortened by 7 bases and J by 4 bases, with 16 bases between the two germline ends. This CDR3 comprises 13 residues. Germline loops: CDR1 SQVTM, CDR2 ANQGSEA. Written as DNA, the CDR3 is TGCAGCGCCGGGGGCCCGGGGATCTATGGCTACACCTTC. It yields the protein CSAGGPGIYGYTF.